This section outlines one TCR beta chain sequence together with its context. Its antigen is not identified. This sample is drawn from a study of T cells in Graves' hyperthyroidism and ophthalmopathy. Broader study findings: Blood held most thyroid clonotypes expanded above 0.001 frequency.

The TCR beta CDR3 regions underwent amplification using RNA transcripts as the source. During a first-round RT-PCR of the TCR CDR3, the HTBI primer set was used. TCRdb called the multiplex PCR reads again in MiXCR, with one record for every CDR3 protein. The sample contains 560,000 or so distinct CDR3 sequences, 20% of which appear only once. Exclusion criteria comprised uncontrolled infection, other autoimmune disease, pregnancy or lactation. The sequencing sample was made of blood. The clonotype was recovered from a man aged 35 to 55 with Graves' ophthalmopathy.

The CDR3 sequence is CASSGRDSPGRNEQFF. In DNA form, the CDR3 reads TGTGCCAGTAGCGGGAGGGACAGCCCGGGTAGGAATGAGCAGTTCTTC. The chain has TRBV19 and TRBJ2-1, with D possibly TRBD2 on 8 matching bases. Germline V gives CDR1 LNHDA, CDR2 SQIVND (reference sequence). The V end lost 6 bases, the J end lost 7 bases, and 22 bases lay between the germline ends. This CDR3 has 16 residues.